These 15 T cell receptor beta chains share one sample of origin, sequenced in a study of shared clonotypes between healthy human individuals. Measured with immunoSEQ multiplex PCR; TCRdb has only the in-frame clones, and not every one. Counted here are about 1.1 million clones, 60% to 80% occurring once; the ten biggest clones make up 0.89%. The material sequenced was memory CD4+ T cells from PBMCs. Subset described: CD45RA-negative fraction. All receptors come from a man younger than 35 in good health. Some clones in this sample may be carry-over from other donors' samples.

This clone was seen a single time. V usage is TRBV5-4 and J usage is TRBJ2-7; D gene unclear. Germline V gives CDR1 SGHNT, CDR2 YYREEE (reference sequence). The V end lost 1 base, the J end lost 3 bases, and 8 bases lay between the germline ends. This CDR3 contains 13 residues. In DNA, the CDR3 is TGTGCCAGCAGCTTGCTGGGCCGCTACGAGCAGTACTTC. It is translated as CASSLLGRYEQYF.

This clone was counted only a few times. This chain links TRBV29-1 with TRBJ2-5; no reliable D call. Germline lookup yields CDR1 SQVTM and CDR2 ANQGSEA. The ends were cut back, 2 bases at V and 3 bases at J, with 1 base in the middle. The CDR3 length is 10 residues. The CDR3 bases are TGCAGCGTTGAAAAAGAGACCCAGTACTTC. This sequence encodes CSVEKETQYF.

The chain uses TRBV9 and TRBJ2-1, with 9 bases fitting TRBD2. Germline assignment: CDR1 SGDLS and CDR2 YYNGEE. The junction had 5 bases not matched to a gene; V was cut back by 3 bases and J by 4 bases. This CDR3 is 15 amino acids long. CDR3 protein: CASSDLTSGYNEQFF. DNA for the CDR3: TGTGCCAGCAGCGACCTGACTAGCGGATACAATGAGCAGTTCTTC. The entire variable domain, with the rest obtained from reference TRBV9 and TRBJ2-1, is as follows: DSGVTQTPKHLITATGQRVTLRCSPRSGDLSVYWYQQSLDQGLQFLIQYYNGEERAKGNILERFSAQQFPDLHSELNLSSLELGDSALYFCASSDLTSGYNEQFFGPGTRLTVL.

The chain joins TRBV30 to TRBJ2-7; 7 nucleotides match TRBD1. The V gene's germline CDR1 is GTSNPN and CDR2 SVGIG (reference sequence). V shed 0 bases and J 5 bases; nucleotides not matched to a gene: 4. The CDR3 extends over 13 amino acids. CDR3 DNA sequence: TGTGCCTGGAGTGTTCAACAGGGGAACGAGCAGTACTTC. As protein: CAWSVQQGNEQYF.

The table lists this clone with many counts. The chain couples TRBV6-6 to TRBJ2-5, with a possible D match to TRBD2 (5 bases). The CDR3 totals 15 residues. Trimming pared 4 bases from V and 2 bases from J, leaving 14 bases between. The germline V gene has CDR1 MNHNY and CDR2 SVGAGI (reference sequence). CDR3 nucleotides: TGTGCCAGCAGTTTTACGAGGGTATCACAAGAGACCCAGTACTTC. This gives the protein CASSFTRVSQETQYF.

With regard to this clone: A much larger clone differs from this one at a single base, so this may be a read error. This chain joins TRBV6-1 and TRBJ1-2, with TRBD1 as a possible D gene (6 bases). V lost 3 bases and J lost 4, with 9 bases in between. This CDR3 is built from 13 residues. Looked up from germline, CDR1 is MNHNS and CDR2 is SASEGT. The CDR3 region is CASSDRGGYGYTF. The CDR3 nucleotides are TGTGCCAGCAGTGACAGGGGTGGCTATGGCTACACCTTC.

The chain joins TRBV27 to TRBJ1-5; D unresolved. Per germline, CDR1 MNHEY and CDR2 SMNVEV (reference sequence). V lost 5 bases and J lost 0, with 14 bases in between. There are 16 residues in the CDR3. This CDR3 is CASSTLGGSSNQPQHF. For the CDR3, the DNA is TGTGCCAGCAGTACGTTAGGAGGGTCTAGCAATCAGCCCCAGCATTTT.

The chain uses TRBV25-1 and TRBJ2-5; D gene ambiguous. V lost 4 bases and J lost 6, with 3 bases in between. Germline V gene data show CDR1 as MGHDK and CDR2 as SYGVNS. The CDR3 consists of 10 residues. The CDR3: CASSAKTQYF. DNA of the CDR3: TGTGCCAGCAGTGCGAAGACCCAGTACTTC. Drawing the rest from reference TRBV25-1 and TRBJ2-5, the complete variable domain is EADIYQTPRYLVIGTGKKITLECSQTMGHDKMYWYQQDPGMELHLIHYSYGVNSTEKGDLSSESTVSRIRTEHFPLTLESARPSHTSQYLCASSAKTQYFGPGTRLLVL.

The gene calls are TRBV7-2 and TRBJ1-2, with 8 bases aligning to TRBD1. This CDR3 region has 14 residues. Losses at the gene ends were 5 bases for V and 7 bases for J; bases not matched to a gene: 9. Per germline, CDR1 SGHTA and CDR2 FQGNSA. In nucleotides, the CDR3 is TGTGCCAGCAGCATGGACAGGGCCGGGAGTGGCTACACCTTC. Protein product: CASSMDRAGSGYTF.

The chain recombines TRBV10-2 with TRBJ2-5; 9 bases fit TRBD1. In germline, CDR1 is WSHSY, CDR2 SAAADI. The V gene end was trimmed by 6 bases and the J gene end by 5 bases; junction bases not matched to a gene: 7. The CDR3 contains 14 residues. CDR3 nucleotide sequence: TGCGCCAGCAGAGGGACAGGGCCCAGGGAGACCCAGTACTTC. This sequence encodes CASRGTGPRETQYF.

V is TRBV7-3 and J is TRBJ2-3; weak D call: TRBD2 (6 bases). Trimming removed 6 bases from V and 1 base from J, with 14 bases in between. The length of the CDR3 is 15 residues. Germline V gene data show CDR1 as SGHTA and CDR2 as FQGTGA. CDR3 DNA: TGTGCCAGCAGTCCCCGGTCTAGCGGCACAGATACGCAGTATTTT. Translated, it gives CASSPRSSGTDTQYF.

This clone was picked up a small number of times. The V call is TRBV5-4, the J call TRBJ1-3; TRBD1 aligns across 9 bases. J was trimmed by 0 bases and V by 0 bases; bases with no gene match: 4. CDR3 length: 17 residues. Per germline, CDR1 SGHNT and CDR2 YYREEE (reference sequence). The CDR3, as DNA: TGTGCCAGCAGCTTGGATGCGACAGGGGGCTCTGGAAACACCATATATTTT. Amino acids: CASSLDATGGSGNTIYF.

The sample holds a few counts of this clone. The genes are TRBV5-1 and TRBJ2-1; 8 bases fit TRBD1. In germline, CDR1 is SGHRS, CDR2 YFSETQ. With V trimmed by 4 bases and J by 2 bases, 5 bases remained unmatched. The CDR3 has 15 amino acids. CDR3 nucleotides: TGCGCCAGCAGCCTGGACAGGGTCCCCTACAATGAGCAGTTCTTC. Encoded protein: CASSLDRVPYNEQFF.

This clone was observed a single time. The gene calls are TRBV7-3 and TRBJ2-6, with 10 bases matching TRBD1. J was trimmed by 0 bases and V by 2 bases; bases with no gene match: 4. The CDR3 runs 18 residues. CDR1 is SGHTA and CDR2 is FQGTGA in the germline V gene. CDR3 protein: CASSLLGTGVSGANVLTF. In DNA, the CDR3 is TGTGCCAGCAGCTTACTTGGGACAGGGGTCTCTGGGGCCAACGTCCTGACTTTC.

The rearrangement uses TRBV5-4 and TRBJ1-2; the D is unclear. This CDR3 region has 15 residues. V dropped 4 bases and J dropped 0 bases, with 13 bases sitting between them. The germline V gene has CDR1 SGHNT and CDR2 YYREEE (reference sequence). CDR3 bases: TGTGCCAGCAGCACCCGGACGGAGGCTAACTATGGCTACACCTTC. Its translation: CASSTRTEANYGYTF.